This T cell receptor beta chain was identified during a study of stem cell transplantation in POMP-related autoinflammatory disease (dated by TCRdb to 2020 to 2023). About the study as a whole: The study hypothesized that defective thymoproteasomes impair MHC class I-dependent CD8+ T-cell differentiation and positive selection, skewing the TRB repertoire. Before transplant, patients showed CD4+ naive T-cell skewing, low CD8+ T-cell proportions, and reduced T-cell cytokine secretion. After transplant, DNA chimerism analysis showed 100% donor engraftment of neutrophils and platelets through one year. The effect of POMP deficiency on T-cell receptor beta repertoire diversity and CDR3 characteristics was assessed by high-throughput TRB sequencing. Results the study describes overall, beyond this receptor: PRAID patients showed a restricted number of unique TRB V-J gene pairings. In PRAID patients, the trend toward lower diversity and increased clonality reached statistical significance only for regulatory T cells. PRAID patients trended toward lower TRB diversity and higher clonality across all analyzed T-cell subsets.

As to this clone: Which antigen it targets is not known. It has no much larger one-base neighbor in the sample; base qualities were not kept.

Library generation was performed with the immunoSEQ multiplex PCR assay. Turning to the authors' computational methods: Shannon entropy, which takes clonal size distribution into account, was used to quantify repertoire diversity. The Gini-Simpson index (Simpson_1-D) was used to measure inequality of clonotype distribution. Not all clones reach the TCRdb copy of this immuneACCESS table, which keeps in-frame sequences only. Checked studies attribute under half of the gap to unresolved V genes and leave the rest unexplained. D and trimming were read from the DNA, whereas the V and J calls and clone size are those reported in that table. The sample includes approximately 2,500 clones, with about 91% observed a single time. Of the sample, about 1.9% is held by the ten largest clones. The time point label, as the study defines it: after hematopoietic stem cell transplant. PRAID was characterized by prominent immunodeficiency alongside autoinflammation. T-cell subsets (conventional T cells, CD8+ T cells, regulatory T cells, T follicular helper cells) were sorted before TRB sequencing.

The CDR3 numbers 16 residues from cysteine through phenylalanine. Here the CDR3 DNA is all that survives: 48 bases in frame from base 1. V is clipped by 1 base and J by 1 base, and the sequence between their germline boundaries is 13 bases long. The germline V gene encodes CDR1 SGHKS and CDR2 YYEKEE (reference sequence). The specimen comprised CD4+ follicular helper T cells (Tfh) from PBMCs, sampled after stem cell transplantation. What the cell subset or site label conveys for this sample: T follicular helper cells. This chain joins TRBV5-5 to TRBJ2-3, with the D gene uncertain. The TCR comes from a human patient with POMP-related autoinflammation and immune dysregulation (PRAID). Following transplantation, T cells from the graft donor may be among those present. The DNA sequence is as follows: TGTGCCAGCAGCTTGACCCACATGGCTGGCACAGATACGCAGTATTTT. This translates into CASSLTHMAGTDTQYF.